This T cell receptor (beta chain) was identified in a study of blood T cell repertoires in COVID-19. At the level of the study: The United States, Italy and Spain supplied acute and convalescent COVID-19 samples. In each case, the material was cDNA or gDNA derived from T cells, B-cell-depleted T cells, or PBMCs.

The CDR3 totals 17 residues. Per the germline V gene, CDR1 is KGHSH and CDR2 is LQKENI. The junction had 9 bases not matched to a gene; V was cut back by 3 bases and J by 3 bases. Sequencing was performed with immunoSEQ multiplex PCR; in TCRdb, only in-frame clones are kept and a portion is missing. The sample holds some 380,000 clones, 85% to 90% seen once. This receptor was obtained from a man aged 18-30 years with active or convalescent COVID-19. The rearrangement links TRBV18 to TRBJ2-3, with 10 bases that match TRBD2. The sample taken for sequencing was peripheral blood. Here the CDR3 DNA reads TGTGCCAGCTCACCCGTGGCAGGAGCGGGAGGGACAGATACGCAGTATTTT. Its protein is CASSPVAGAGGTDTQYF.